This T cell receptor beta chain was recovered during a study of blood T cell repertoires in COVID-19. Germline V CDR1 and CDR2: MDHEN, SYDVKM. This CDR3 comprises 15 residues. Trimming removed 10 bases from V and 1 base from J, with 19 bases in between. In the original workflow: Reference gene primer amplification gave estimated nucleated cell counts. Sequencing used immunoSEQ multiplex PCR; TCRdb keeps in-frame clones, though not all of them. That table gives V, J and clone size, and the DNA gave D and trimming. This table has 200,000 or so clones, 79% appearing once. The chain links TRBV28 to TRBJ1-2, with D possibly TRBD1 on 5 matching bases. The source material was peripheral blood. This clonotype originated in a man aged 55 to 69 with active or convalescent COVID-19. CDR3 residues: CATYTGASFNYGYTF. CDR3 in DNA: TGTGCCACCTACACAGGCGCCTCTTTTAACTATGGCTACACCTTC.